The rows below give T cell receptor beta chains drawn from one sample of a study of technical replicates of blood from several donors. TCRdb keeps only in-frame clones here, not all; method: immunoSEQ multiplex PCR. Found here are over 70,000 clones, around nine tenths of them singletons; the top ten hold 4.7%. Sequencing was performed on PBMCs. Every receptor here comes from a human donor in good health. Some clones in this sample may be carry-over from other donors' samples. Each CDR3 is given with its conserved first and last residue. Fields, in order: J gene, V gene, clone size, D gene, CDR3 DNA, CDR3 protein. A D gene is named only where the DNA matches it firmly. For some rows the clone size is stated as once, few or many, or as a class when expanded; others skip it.

J: TRBJ2-3
V: TRBV5-1
size: once
D: TRBD2
DNA: TGCGCCAGCAGCAAGGGACTAGCGGGGGGAAGCACAGATACGCAGTATTTT
CDR3: CASSKGLAGGSTDTQYF

J: TRBJ2-3
V: TRBV7-3
size: .
D: TRBD2
DNA: TGTGCCAGCAGCCTAGCGGTGGGAGATACGCAGTATTTT
CDR3: CASSLAVGDTQYF

J: TRBJ2-5
V: TRBV20-1
size: once
D: .
DNA: TGCAGTGCCTACGATAAAGAGACCCAGTACTTC
CDR3: CSAYDKETQYF

J: TRBJ1-2
V: TRBV7-9
size: .
D: TRBD1
DNA: TGTGCCAGCAGCTTAGGGGGACAGGACTATGGCTACACCTTC
CDR3: CASSLGGQDYGYTF

J: TRBJ2-7
V: TRBV7-8
size: .
D: .
DNA: TGTGCCAGCACCCCCCTGGCGGGTAGCTCCTACGAGCAGTACTTC
CDR3: CASTPLAGSSYEQYF

J: TRBJ1-4
V: TRBV2
size: .
D: .
DNA: TGTGCCAGCAGTGGGGCAAGGGGAGGTGAAAAACTGTTTTTT
CDR3: CASSGARGGEKLFF

J: TRBJ2-3
V: TRBV6-4
size: .
D: .
DNA: TGTGCCAGCAGCCCGAACCCTAGCGACCCAGATACGCAGTATTTT
CDR3: CASSPNPSDPDTQYF

J: TRBJ1-1
V: TRBV11-3
size: .
D: .
DNA: TGTGCCAGCAGCTTAGCGAGGAACACTGAAGCTTTCTTT
CDR3: CASSLARNTEAFF

J: TRBJ2-1
V: TRBV25-1
size: .
D: .
DNA: TGTGCCAGCAGTGAATCAGGTGGACAGAGATACAATGAGCAGTTCTTC
CDR3: CASSESGGQRYNEQFF

J: TRBJ2-4
V: TRBV6-5
size: .
D: TRBD2
DNA: TGTGCCAGCAGATCGACTAGCACGGACATTCAGTACTTC
CDR3: CASRSTSTDIQYF

J: TRBJ1-5
V: TRBV30
size: few
D: .
DNA: TGTGCCTGGAGTAGGCAGGACAATCAGCCCCAGCATTTT
CDR3: CAWSRQDNQPQHF

J: TRBJ2-1
V: TRBV9
size: .
D: .
DNA: TGTGCCAGCAGCGGCCCCGGGGTTGAGCAGTTCTTC
CDR3: CASSGPGVEQFF

J: TRBJ2-7
V: TRBV6-1
size: .
D: TRBD1
DNA: TGTGCCAGTGATCGGGACAGCTCCTACGAGCAGTACTTC
CDR3: CASDRDSSYEQYF

J: TRBJ2-1
V: TRBV6-4
size: .
D: TRBD1
DNA: TGTGCCAGCAGTGAAGGGACAGTAGAGGGAAATGAGCAGTTCTTC
CDR3: CASSEGTVEGNEQFF

J: TRBJ1-6
V: TRBV9
size: .
D: TRBD1
DNA: TGTGCCAGCAGACCATTCGACAGGGACAATTCACCCCTCCACTTT
CDR3: CASRPFDRDNSPLHF

J: TRBJ2-7
V: TRBV6-6
size: once
D: TRBD1
DNA: TGTGCCAGCAGTCCCAGGGGACAGGGGATCTACGAGCAGTACTTC
CDR3: CASSPRGQGIYEQYF

J: TRBJ1-2
V: TRBV6-1
size: once
D: .
DNA: TGTGCCAGCAGTGAATTCGTCGGAGATGGCTACACCTTC
CDR3: CASSEFVGDGYTF

J: TRBJ1-1
V: TRBV6-1
size: .
D: .
DNA: TGTGCCAGCAGGATCACGGGGGGCACTGAAGCTTTCTTT
CDR3: CASRITGGTEAFF

J: TRBJ2-7
V: TRBV19
size: .
D: TRBD2
DNA: TGTGCCAGTACGGCGGGAGGGCCAAACGAGCAGTACTTC
CDR3: CASTAGGPNEQYF

J: TRBJ2-1
V: TRBV5-1
size: .
D: TRBD1
DNA: TGCGCCAGCAGCGAGCCTCGGACAGGGGGATCCTACAATGAGCAGTTCTTC
CDR3: CASSEPRTGGSYNEQFF

J: TRBJ1-1
V: TRBV19
size: .
D: TRBD1
DNA: TGTGCCAGCCAACGAACGGGGACAGGGGATAAGAACACTGAAGCTTTCTTT
CDR3: CASQRTGTGDKNTEAFF

J: TRBJ2-5
V: TRBV5-1
size: .
D: .
DNA: TGCGCCAGCAAGGGGACCCCGGGAGTGACCCAAGAGACCCAGTACTTC
CDR3: CASKGTPGVTQETQYF

J: TRBJ1-4
V: TRBV7-2
size: .
D: .
DNA: TGTGCCAGCAGCTTAGTAGGGGTCAAGAATGAAAAACTGTTTTTT
CDR3: CASSLVGVKNEKLFF

J: TRBJ2-5
V: TRBV7-8
size: .
D: TRBD2
DNA: TGTGCCAGCAGCCCGCGGGGGGAGACCCAGTACTTC
CDR3: CASSPRGETQYF

J: TRBJ2-5
V: TRBV27
size: .
D: .
DNA: TGTGCCAGCAGTTTAACGTTCAGGGTAGAGACCCAGTACTTC
CDR3: CASSLTFRVETQYF

J: TRBJ2-7
V: TRBV10-1
size: .
D: TRBD1
DNA: TGCGCCAGAGGGCAGGGGGCTCGGGAGCAGTACTTC
CDR3: CARGQGAREQYF

J: TRBJ2-3
V: TRBV27
size: .
D: .
DNA: TGTGCCAGCAGTCTAGCTCCCACAGATACGCAGTATTTT
CDR3: CASSLAPTDTQYF